This paragraph reports one TCR beta chain. The target antigen is unknown. The CDR3 consists of 14 residues. Germline values: CDR1 SGHRS, CDR2 YFSETQ. Germline trimming cut 3 bases from V and 3 bases from J; bases unmatched to any gene: 1. This sample was included in a study of cytomegalovirus exposure and HLA in healthy donors. Primers included in the PCR were 60 Vbeta and 13 Jbeta primers. Profiled with immunoSEQ multiplex PCR; TCRdb holds only in-frame clones, not every one. The table includes 140,000 to 150,000 clones, about 80% detected once. General study points: TCR beta chains numbering approximately 150 were designated cytomegalovirus-associated. Only CMV serostatus was available as immune exposure information. Across HLA loci, a later analysis found differing TCR association rates, with DRB1 most and HLA-C fewest.

This sequence was found in a woman in her thirties in good health and CMV-seronegative. Sequenced: PBMCs. The chain carries TRBV5-1 and TRBJ1-3, with 9 bases identical to TRBD1. CDR3 protein: CASSSGQGGNTIYF. CDR3 sequence (DNA): TGCGCCAGCAGCTCGGGACAGGGTGGAAACACCATATATTTT.